The 8 T cell receptor beta chains given below trace back to one sample, sequenced in a study of blood T cell repertoires in COVID-19. Clones were read by immunoSEQ multiplex PCR, and TCRdb kept only the in-frame ones, dropping some. Of about 15,000 clones detected, around 88% appear once; the ten largest clones hold 15% to 20%. Specimen: peripheral blood. These receptors all stem from a human donor in a cohort sampled during active COVID-19.

The chain combines TRBV7-3 with TRBJ1-3, with D perhaps matching TRBD1 (5 bases). Germline CDR1 SGHTA, CDR2 FQGTGA. The CDR3 contains 14 residues. The ends were cut back, 2 bases at V and 0 bases at J, with 5 bases in the middle. The CDR3 reads CASSLGASGNTIYF. CDR3 in DNA: TGTGCCAGCAGCTTAGGGGCCTCTGGAAACACCATATATTTT.

J is TRBJ1-5 and V is TRBV18; maybe TRBD1 (6 bases). The CDR3 consists of 14 residues. V lost 5 bases to trimming and J lost 1 base, with 9 bases between them. Germline V gives CDR1 KGHSH, CDR2 LQKENI. The DNA for the CDR3 is TGTGCCAGCTCAAGAGGGGGAAGCAATCAGCCCCAGCATTTT. It specifies CASSRGGSNQPQHF.

This clone was observed a single time. CDR3 sequence reads: CASSRGAGMNEAFF. CDR3 in DNA: TGTGCCAGCAGTCGGGGGGCCGGAATGAATGAAGCTTTCTTT. The chain employs TRBV6-5 and TRBJ1-1; weak D call: TRBD1 (6 bases). V shed 5 bases and J shed 7 bases, with 17 bases lying between them. The CDR3 contains 14 residues. The germline gives CDR1 MNHEY, CDR2 SVGAGI.

This chain uses TRBV18 with TRBJ1-3; D is perhaps TRBD1 (5 bases). The CDR3 runs 16 residues. V dropped 1 base and J dropped 0 bases, with 10 bases sitting between them. Germline V CDR1 and CDR2: KGHSH, LQKENI. CDR3 loop: CASSPQQAGSGNTIYF. Written as DNA, the CDR3 is TGTGCCAGCTCACCACAACAGGCAGGCTCTGGAAACACCATATATTTT.

V is TRBV6-5 and J is TRBJ1-2; D is ambiguous. The V gene's germline CDR1 is MNHEY and CDR2 SVGAGI. The germline V and J ends were trimmed by 6 bases and 5 bases, with 19 bases remaining between them. The CDR3 has 15 amino acids. The CDR3 DNA is TGTGCCAGCAGGATAGGTGGCAGCCGGAGGTATGGCTACACCTTC. It yields the protein CASRIGGSRRYGYTF.

The V and J genes are TRBV27 and TRBJ2-7, with TRBD1 identical over 8 bases. V dropped 3 bases and J dropped 5; count of bases not matched to a gene: 9. The CDR3 length is 15 residues. CDR1 and CDR2 (germline): MNHEY, SMNVEV (reference sequence). CDR3: CASSFQTGGIDEQYF. The CDR3 DNA follows: TGTGCCAGCAGTTTCCAAACAGGGGGAATCGACGAGCAGTACTTC.

The chain is built from TRBV19 and TRBJ2-7; 8 bases match TRBD2. Germline values: CDR1 LNHDA, CDR2 SQIVND (reference sequence). After removal of 5 bases from V and 0 bases from J, the junction contained 9 bases not matched to a gene. The CDR3 has 16 amino acids. The CDR3, as DNA: TGTGCCAGTAGTCAGTACGGGGGGGCGAGCTCCTACGAGCAGTACTTC. Translated, it gives CASSQYGGASSYEQYF.

This clone appeared a single time. Relative to the germline gene, one junction end is altered; a read error may explain this. Other DNA variants within this sample encode the same CDR3. V and J are TRBV7-2 and TRBJ2-1; D is uncertain. From germline, CDR1 is SGHTA and CDR2 FQGNSA. The CDR3 spans 11 residues. In DNA, the CDR3 is TGCGCCAGCAGCAACCCCGGGGAGCAGTTCTTC. It codes for CASSNPGEQFF.